These 21 T cell receptor beta chains share one sample of origin, sequenced in a study of T cells in women clearing cervical HPV infection. Measured with immunoSEQ multiplex PCR; TCRdb has only the in-frame clones, and not every one. The sample has 15,000 to 20,000 clones, and its top ten clones hold 15% to 20%. The specimen was blood buffy coat. These receptors were collected from a woman aged 18 to 75 with a cervical HPV16 infection that either progressed to CIN3+ or cleared (not recorded which).

About this clone: The read ends 3 residues before the CDR3 terminus; that terminus is restored from the germline J gene. The chain is built from TRBV20-1 and TRBJ2-7; possibly TRBD1 for D (5 bases). Germline loops: CDR1 DFQATT, CDR2 SNEGSKA (reference sequence). V shed 0 bases and J shed 4 bases, with 13 bases lying between them. The CDR3 sequence is 14 residues long. Incomplete CDR3 DNA: TGCAGTGCTAGAGATATGGGCAGGGAATACGAG. It codes for CSARDMGREYE. The whole CDR3 sequence is CSARDMGREYEQYF.

The CDR3 reads CASSPLRGWEDTEAFF. The sequenced part of the CDR3 DNA is TGTGCCAGCTCACCTCTTAGGGGCTGGGAAGACACTGAA. The V and J genes are TRBV18 and TRBJ1-1; the D gene is possibly TRBD1 (5 bases). The read comes to an end 3 residues before the CDR3 does, leaving the germline J gene to fill in the end. Germline V lookup: CDR1 KGHSH, CDR2 LQKENI. The CDR3 consists of 16 residues. V shed 3 bases and J shed 3 bases, with 17 bases lying between them.

On this clone: The read ends 3 residues before the CDR3 terminus; that terminus is restored from the germline J gene. The rearrangement joins TRBV30 to TRBJ2-3; no clear D. V gave up 7 bases and J gave up 1 base, with 18 bases separating them. Per germline, CDR1 GTSNPN and CDR2 SVGIG (reference sequence). This CDR3 is 15 amino acids long. Here the CDR3 reads CASRPLPQGTDTQYF. CDR3 bases read: TGTGCCTCCCGACCCTTACCCCAGGGCACAGATACG.

With regard to this clone: The DNA ends 3 residues before the CDR3 does, and the rest of the CDR3 is filled in from the germline J gene. V gene TRBV2 combines with J gene TRBJ1-2; D perhaps matches TRBD1 (6 bases). V lost 9 bases, J lost 3 bases, and 17 bases lay in between. Germline assignment: CDR1 SNHLY and CDR2 FYNNEI. This CDR3 contains 14 residues. The CDR3 sequence: CASWDGGPDYGYTF. The CDR3 DNA, read in part, is TGTGCCAGTTGGGACGGGGGGCCCGACTATGGC.

Notes on this clone: The DNA ends 3 residues before the CDR3 does, and the rest of the CDR3 is filled in from the germline J gene. The V and J genes are TRBV5-1 and TRBJ2-4; no reliable D call. The length of the CDR3 is 13 residues. Germline CDR1 reads SGHRS; CDR2 reads YFSETQ. V dropped 4 bases and J dropped 6 bases, with 11 bases sitting between them. The covered CDR3 bases are TGCGCCAGCAGCGTCCCGGGTCGAAACATT. This gives the protein CASSVPGRNI. The CDR3 in full is CASSVPGRNIQYF.

Concerning this clone itself: The read gets to within 3 residues of the CDR3 end, and the germline J gene fills in the rest. The chain uses TRBV19 and TRBJ1-1, with 7 bases aligning to TRBD1. The germline gives CDR1 LNHDA, CDR2 SQIVND (reference sequence). Trimming cost V 1 base and J 0 bases; bases outside gene matches: 8. The CDR3 is 17 amino acids. CDR3 region: CASSIVGGGHMNTEAFF. The sequenced CDR3 bases are TGTGCCAGTAGTATAGTAGGAGGGGGCCACATGAACACTGAA.

Details on this clone: The observed sequence ends 3 residues before the CDR3 terminus, with the missing tail filled in from the germline J gene. V is TRBV11-2 and J is TRBJ2-5; TRBD2 might be the D (7 bases). V lost 6 bases, J lost 1 base, and 12 bases lay in between. The CDR3 consists of 14 residues. Germline CDR1 reads SGHAT; CDR2 reads FQNNGV. The CDR3 bases that were read are TGTGCCAGCAGTTATCGGGGGGCCCAAGAGACC. Its protein is CASSYRGAQET. The full CDR3 sequence reads CASSYRGAQETQYF.

Of note for this clone: The sequenced fragment ends 3 residues before the CDR3 boundary, so the rest is inferred from the germline J gene. The genes are TRBV30 and TRBJ1-2, with TRBD1 matching 8 bases. This CDR3 spans 13 amino acids. The V gene end was trimmed by 1 base and the J gene end by 4 bases; junction bases not matched to a gene: 2. Germline V gives CDR1 GTSNPN, CDR2 SVGIG (reference sequence). The CDR3 spells CAWSGTGLYGYTF. The sequenced CDR3 bases are TGTGCCTGGAGTGGGACAGGGCTCTATGGC.

The sequenced part of the CDR3 DNA is TGTGCCAGCAGTTCACTCGGGACTCCCCCTGATACG. Residues: CASSSLGTPPDT. The complete CDR3 reads CASSSLGTPPDTQYF. V is TRBV12-3 or TRBV12-4 and J is TRBJ2-3; tentative D call: TRBD2 (6 bases). The missing CDR3 end, 3 residues past where the read stops, is filled in from the germline J gene. The V end was cut by 4 bases, the J end by 6 bases, with 17 bases between. The CDR3 has 15 amino acids.

A note on this clone: The CDR3 end is not reached by the read, which stops 3 residues before it; the germline J gene fills it in. The V and J genes are TRBV2 and TRBJ1-4; D is unclear. The ends were cut back, 5 bases at V and 7 bases at J, with 14 bases in the middle. Germline V gives CDR1 SNHLY, CDR2 FYNNEI. CDR3 length: 14 amino acids. The CDR3 protein is CASSTTSLLEKLFF. The DNA read from the CDR3 is TGTGCCAGCAGTACTACAAGCTTACTTGAAAAA. Combining the CDR3 with reference TRBV2 and TRBJ1-4 gives the whole variable domain EPEVTQTPSHQVTQMGQEVILRCVPISNHLYFYWYRQILGQKVEFLVSFYNNEISEKSEIFDDQFSVERPDGSNFTLKIRSTKLEDSAMYFCASSTTSLLEKLFFGSGTQLSVL.

In regard to this clone: The read is 3 residues too short to cover the CDR3 end, so that end is filled in from the germline J gene. The chain carries TRBV5-6 and TRBJ1-2, with a weak D call TRBD1 (6 bases). The V gene's germline CDR1 is SGHDT and CDR2 YYEEEE. The V end lost 5 bases, the J end lost 6 bases, and 20 bases lay between the germline ends. The CDR3 length is 15 residues. The CDR3 spells CASRHEQGIVDGYTF. The sequenced CDR3 bases are TGTGCCAGCAGACACGAACAGGGTATAGTGGATGGC.

A word on this clone: From the germline J gene comes the end of the CDR3, since the read stops 3 residues before it. The chain employs TRBV7-9 and TRBJ1-4; 8 bases are a match to TRBD1. Trimming cost V 5 bases and J 5 bases; bases outside gene matches: 4. CDR1 is SEHNR and CDR2 is FQNEAQ in the germline V gene (reference sequence). The CDR3 runs to 14 residues. CDR3 in amino acids: CASSLQGENEKLFF. The sequenced part of the CDR3 DNA is TGTGCCAGCAGCCTACAGGGGGAAAATGAAAAA.

As regards this clone: The read terminates 3 residues ahead of where the CDR3 ends, so the germline J gene completes it. The gene calls are TRBV19 and TRBJ2-1; 14 nucleotides line up with TRBD2. The J segment lost 3 bases and the V segment lost 6 bases, leaving 4 bases of the junction unmatched. The CDR3 length is 16 residues. Germline loops: CDR1 LNHDA, CDR2 SQIVND (reference sequence). This CDR3 is CASSRLAGGLYNEQFF. The sequenced part of the CDR3 DNA is TGTGCCAGTAGCCGACTAGCGGGGGGGCTCTACAATGAG.

To note about this clone: Read data end 3 residues before the CDR3 end; the end is taken from the germline J gene. Other nucleotide sequences from this sample produce the same CDR3. V and J are TRBV7-2 and TRBJ1-3; 8 nucleotides line up with TRBD1. Germline trimming cut 4 bases from V and 2 bases from J; bases unmatched to any gene: 4. In germline, CDR1 is SGHTA, CDR2 FQGNSA. The CDR3 length is 15 residues. This CDR3 reads CASSSQGGTGNTIYF. The covered CDR3 bases are TGTGCCAGCAGCTCACAGGGGGGGACTGGAAACACC.

To note about this clone: Coverage ceases 3 residues before the CDR3 finishes, and the germline J gene fills in the end. The chain is built from TRBV18 and TRBJ2-5; a weak D match, TRBD1 (6 bases). V was shortened by 4 bases and J by 1 base, with 10 bases between the two germline ends. This CDR3 region has 14 residues. Germline assignment: CDR1 KGHSH and CDR2 LQKENI. This CDR3 is CASSQGGPQETQYF. The DNA read from the CDR3 is TGTGCCAGCTCACAAGGGGGTCCCCAAGAGACC.

The CDR3 loop reads CASRILQGARGSSPLFF. The sequenced CDR3 bases are TGTGCCAGCAGGATACTACAGGGGGCGCGGGGGAGTTCACCA. The V gene is TRBV2, the J gene TRBJ1-4; 9 bases are shared with TRBD1. Sequencing ends 3 residues short of the CDR3 end; the germline J gene provides the rest. The CDR3 has 17 residues. CDR1 is SNHLY and CDR2 is FYNNEI in the germline V gene.

Turning to this clone: The read finishes 3 residues shy of the CDR3 end, and the germline J gene is used to complete it. The chain joins TRBV6-1 to TRBJ1-2, with a possible D match to TRBD1 (6 bases). CDR3 length equals 12 residues. CDR1 is MNHNS and CDR2 is SASEGT in the germline V gene. V lost 8 bases and J 2 bases, leaving 9 bases between the germline ends. CDR3 bases read: TGTGCCAGCGGTGGACAGAACTATGGC. Its translation is CASGGQNYG. The entire CDR3 protein reads CASGGQNYGYTF.

CDR3 bases read: TGTGCCAGCAGTGATTGGAGCACAGATACC. Translation gives CASSDWSTDT. The complete CDR3 protein is CASSDWSTDTQYF. The chain links TRBV6-1 to TRBJ2-5; no definite D call. The CDR3 is cut off 3 residues early in the read; its end comes from the germline J gene. Germline V gives CDR1 MNHNS, CDR2 SASEGT. The CDR3 totals 13 residues.

Remarks on this clone: The read stops 3 residues short of the end of the CDR3; the missing end is completed from the germline J gene. The rearrangement links TRBV5-1 to TRBJ2-2, with unresolved D. From germline, CDR1 is SGHRS and CDR2 YFSETQ. This CDR3 is 14 amino acids long. CDR3 protein: CASSLATVNEKLFF. Incomplete CDR3 DNA: TGCGCCAGCAGCTTGGCTACAGTAAATGAAAAG.

The covered CDR3 bases are TGTGCCAGCAGCCATCGGACAATGGGGGAGACC. Amino acids: CASSHRTMGET. The full CDR3 protein reads CASSHRTMGETQYF. The rearrangement uses TRBV11-2 and TRBJ2-5; D is perhaps TRBD1 (5 bases). The read ends 3 residues before the CDR3 terminus; that terminus is restored from the germline J gene. The CDR3 length is 14 residues. The ends were cut back, 5 bases at V and 5 bases at J, with 15 bases in the middle. Germline V lookup: CDR1 SGHAT, CDR2 FQNNGV.

Incomplete CDR3 DNA: TGCGCCAGCAGCTTGGATGGCAGCTATGGC. Amino acid sequence: CASSLDGSYG. The entire CDR3 reads CASSLDGSYGYTF. The chain recombines TRBV5-1 with TRBJ1-2; D is unclear. With the read ending 3 residues before the CDR3 end, the germline J gene is used to fill in that end. The germline V and J ends were trimmed by 0 bases and 4 bases, with 7 bases remaining between them. Germline loops: CDR1 SGHRS, CDR2 YFSETQ. The CDR3 runs to 13 residues.